The 28 T cell receptor beta chains listed next were all sequenced from one sample in a study of blood T cell repertoires in COVID-19. Data came from immunoSEQ multiplex PCR; TCRdb stores just in-frame clones and leaves some out. The data show some 98,000 clones, approximately 79% seen once. The sequenced sample was peripheral blood. These receptors were obtained from a man between 65 and 85 years old with active or convalescent COVID-19.

The V and J genes are TRBV7-3 and TRBJ2-1; 7 bases are a match to TRBD2. Germline V gene lookup returns CDR1 SGHTA and CDR2 FQGTGA. Trimming at V came to 2 bases and at J to 6 bases, leaving 4 bases not matched to a gene. The CDR3 is made up of 14 amino acids. CDR3 sequence (DNA): TGTGCCAGCAGCTTACGGACTAGAGGCAATGAGCAGTTCTTC. As protein: CASSLRTRGNEQFF.

V and J are TRBV9 and TRBJ2-2; 9 positions agree with TRBD2. Trimming cost V 0 bases and J 2 bases; bases outside gene matches: 5. Per germline, CDR1 SGDLS and CDR2 YYNGEE. CDR3 length: 17 residues. The CDR3 region is CASSVALAGRNTGELFF. CDR3 DNA sequence: TGTGCCAGCAGCGTAGCTCTAGCGGGGAGAAACACCGGGGAGCTGTTTTTT.

V usage is TRBV27 and J usage is TRBJ1-2; TRBD1 might be the D (6 bases). The CDR3 is made up of 14 amino acids. V was cut by 5 bases and J by 6 bases, with 16 bases left in between. Looked up from germline, CDR1 is MNHEY and CDR2 is SMNVEV (reference sequence). The CDR3 protein is CASSGGRGADGYTF. CDR3 DNA: TGTGCCAGCAGTGGGGGGCGGGGGGCGGATGGCTACACCTTC.

On this clone itself: The junction differs from germline at one of its ends, possibly a read error. This chain joins TRBV11-3 and TRBJ1-5; 12 nucleotides align to TRBD1. Germline-derived CDR1 and CDR2 are SGHNT and YENEEA. CDR3 size: 16 residues. CDR3 in DNA: TGTGCCAGCAGACGTCCCGGGACAGGGGGCAACCAGCCCCAGCATTTT. Protein: CASRRPGTGGNQPQHF.

This sequence joins TRBV5-6 and TRBJ2-3; D is possibly TRBD1 (6 bases). V shed 0 bases and J shed 2 bases, with 16 bases lying between them. The length of the CDR3 is 17 residues. The germline gives CDR1 SGHDT, CDR2 YYEEEE. The CDR3 DNA sequence: TGTGCCAGCAGCTTGGATCCCAGGGGCCCCTTCACAGATACGCAGTATTTT. Protein: CASSLDPRGPFTDTQYF. Based on the CDR3 plus reference TRBV5-6 and TRBJ2-3, the full variable domain is DAGVTQSPTHLIKTRGQQVTLRCSPKSGHDTVSWYQQALGQGPQFIFQYYEEEERQRGNFPDRFSGHQFPNYSSELNVNALLLGDSALYLCASSLDPRGPFTDTQYFGPGTRLTVL.

The V and J genes are TRBV27 and TRBJ2-7; 9 positions agree with TRBD1. The CDR3 consists of 16 residues. Germline V CDR1 and CDR2: MNHEY, SMNVEV (reference sequence). V was pared by 4 bases and J by 1 base, with 8 bases of the junction left unmatched. The CDR3 spells CASSSRPGTGSYEQYF. The CDR3, as DNA: TGTGCCAGCAGTTCCCGCCCCGGGACAGGGTCCTACGAGCAGTACTTC.

This chain uses TRBV7-2 with TRBJ2-1, with TRBD2 as a possible D gene (7 bases). Germline values: CDR1 SGHTA, CDR2 FQGNSA. Trimming took 4 bases from V and 2 from J, leaving 12 bases between them. The CDR3 is 15 amino acids. The CDR3 loop is CASSSKGGTYNEQFF. The CDR3 bases are TGTGCCAGCAGCTCTAAGGGGGGGACCTACAATGAGCAGTTCTTC.

This clone has a single count. The chain couples TRBV6-5 to TRBJ1-5, with 9 nucleotides matching TRBD1. Germline CDR1 is MNHEY and CDR2 is SVGAGI. The V segment lost 6 bases and the J segment 7 bases; nucleotides outside the gene matches: 4. There are 13 residues in the CDR3. CDR3 coding DNA: TGTGCCAGCAGGGGACAGGGAAACCAGCCCCAGCATTTT. The encoded protein is CASRGQGNQPQHF.

This chain uses TRBV3-1 (or the pseudogene TRBV3-2) with TRBJ1-1, with D tentatively TRBD1 (6 bases). CDR1 is LGHDT, CDR2 YNNKEL, per germline (reference sequence). The CDR3 runs 13 residues. V was cut by 0 bases and J by 6 bases, with 8 bases left in between. The chain's CDR3 is CASSQDGQSEAFF. The CDR3 region has the DNA TGTGCCAGCAGCCAAGATGGACAGTCTGAAGCTTTCTTT.

The chain combines TRBV27 with TRBJ1-1; a possible D gene is TRBD1 (5 bases). CDR1 and CDR2 (germline): MNHEY, SMNVEV (reference sequence). Trimming shortened V by 6 bases and J by 3 bases, and 17 bases separated the two germline ends. The CDR3 is made up of 15 amino acids. CDR3 sequence: CASRSGGVVDTEAFF. The CDR3 DNA sequence: TGTGCCAGCAGGTCCGGGGGTGTGGTCGACACTGAAGCTTTCTTT.

Only one count was recorded for this clone. The chain carries TRBV3-1 (or the pseudogene TRBV3-2) and TRBJ2-7; the match to TRBD1 covers 7 bases. The CDR3 has 15 amino acids. J lost 5 bases, V lost 1 base, and 8 bases had no gene match. The germline V gene encodes CDR1 LGHDT and CDR2 YNNKEL (reference sequence). Here the CDR3 reads CASSQGDRQGHEQYF. The DNA of the CDR3 is TGTGCCAGCAGCCAAGGGGATCGACAGGGACACGAGCAGTACTTC.

The chain recombines TRBV10-3 with TRBJ1-2, with 8 bases that match TRBD1. This CDR3 has 16 residues. CDR1 ENHRY and CDR2 SYGVKD come from the germline V gene. V lost 4 bases and J lost 2; bases outside the gene matches: 9. CDR3 in amino acids: CAISATQGAPNYGYTF. CDR3 in DNA: TGTGCCATCAGTGCGACCCAGGGGGCCCCCAACTATGGCTACACCTTC.

This clone was seen just once. This chain links TRBV6-5 with TRBJ1-4; D gene ambiguous. The germline gives CDR1 MNHEY, CDR2 SVGAGI. V dropped 5 bases and J dropped 11 bases, with 21 bases sitting between them. The CDR3 extends over 15 amino acids. Written as DNA, the CDR3 is TGTGCCAGCAGTACCTCTGGGTCCGGCGGGGAGAAACTGTTTTTT. Protein sequence: CASSTSGSGGEKLFF.

The chain employs TRBV6-4 and TRBJ2-3; possibly TRBD2 for D (7 bases). Trimming removed 6 bases at V and 5 bases at J, with 12 bases between. Germline CDR1 MRHNA, CDR2 SNTAGT. This CDR3 region has 13 residues. CDR3 coding DNA: TGTGCCAGCAGGAGGGGGGGGCAAGATACGCAGTATTTT. This gives the protein CASRRGGQDTQYF.

This clone was observed a handful of times. The J gene is TRBJ1-1, the V gene TRBV4-2, with D perhaps TRBD1 (6 bases). Trimming cost V 4 bases and J 7 bases, with 10 bases left between them. The germline gives CDR1 LGHNA, CDR2 YNFKEQ. The CDR3 has 12 residues. The CDR3 region has the DNA TGTGCCAGCAGCCTAAACAGGGATGAAGCTTTCTTT. Translation: CASSLNRDEAFF.

The J gene is TRBJ2-1, the V gene TRBV7-3; 12 bases map to TRBD2. CDR1 is SGHTA and CDR2 is FQGTGA in the germline V gene. The CDR3 covers 18 residues. With 4 bases clipped from V and 9 bases from J, the junction kept 16 bases outside the gene matches. The DNA of the CDR3 is TGTGCCAGCAGCTCCTTCAGCCTAGCGGGGGGGCCAATCGCTGAGCAGTTCTTC. Residues: CASSSFSLAGGPIAEQFF.

The V and J genes are TRBV4-3 and TRBJ2-7; D perhaps matches TRBD1 (5 bases). The CDR3 extends over 16 amino acids. CDR1 and CDR2 (germline): LGHNA, YSLEER. V lost 0 bases, J lost 2 bases, and 14 bases lay in between. The CDR3 region is CASSQDLSGNPYEQYF. The CDR3 bases are TGCGCCAGCAGCCAAGATCTGTCAGGGAACCCCTACGAGCAGTACTTC.

This chain uses TRBV27 with TRBJ1-1; possible D gene TRBD1, 6 bases. Germline loops: CDR1 MNHEY, CDR2 SMNVEV (reference sequence). V dropped 8 bases and J dropped 1 base, with 14 bases sitting between them. The CDR3 extends over 14 amino acids. The CDR3: CASVPQGTNTEAFF. In DNA form, the CDR3 reads TGTGCCAGCGTGCCACAGGGCACGAACACTGAAGCTTTCTTT.

The chain uses TRBV12-3 or TRBV12-4 and TRBJ2-5; D possibly corresponds to TRBD2 (5 bases). Trimming shortened V by 2 bases and J by 5 bases, and 9 bases separated the two germline ends. The CDR3 sequence is 13 residues long. CDR3 protein: CASSLRGYETQYF. The DNA for the CDR3 is TGTGCCAGCAGTTTACGAGGGTACGAGACCCAGTACTTC.

In this sample, this clone turned up a few times. The rearrangement links TRBV20-1 to TRBJ2-3; 7 bases line up with TRBD1. V lost 3 bases to trimming and J lost 5 bases; unmatched junction nucleotides: 8. CDR1 is DFQATT, CDR2 SNEGSKA, per germline (reference sequence). The CDR3 totals 14 residues. The CDR3 loop is CSASTRGGRDTQYF. CDR3 DNA: TGCAGTGCTAGTACCAGAGGGGGCCGAGATACGCAGTATTTT.

The chain carries TRBV6-5 and TRBJ1-2; unclear D gene. The CDR3 length is 11 residues. V was trimmed by 2 bases and J by 8 bases, leaving 6 bases between them. The germline V gene encodes CDR1 MNHEY and CDR2 SVGAGI. CDR3 DNA: TGTGCCAGCAGTTACGGTGAGGGCTACACCTTC. It specifies CASSYGEGYTF.

The chain joins TRBV4-3 to TRBJ2-3; 11 bases match TRBD2. This CDR3 has 13 amino acids. CDR1 is LGHNA and CDR2 is YSLEER in the germline V gene. V gave up 3 bases and J gave up 11 bases; unmatched junction bases: 4. In nucleotides, the CDR3 is TGCGCCAGCAGCCAGAACCTAGCGGGGGGGCAGTATTTT. Protein: CASSQNLAGGQYF.

The chain has TRBV6-5 and TRBJ1-2; 7 bases match TRBD1. The CDR3 covers 16 residues. V dropped 4 bases and J dropped 4; count of bases not matched to a gene: 12. Germline V gives CDR1 MNHEY, CDR2 SVGAGI. The CDR3 bases are TGTGCCAGCAGTTCGCGCGGGGACAGTTATTTCTATGGCTACACCTTC. It specifies CASSSRGDSYFYGYTF.

This rearrangement joins TRBV24-1 to TRBJ1-2, with a tentative D call TRBD1 (6 bases). The germline V gene encodes CDR1 KGHDR and CDR2 SFDVKD. V lost 9 bases and J lost 4, with 8 bases in between. The CDR3 length is 11 residues. The CDR3 sequence is CATDRSYGYTF. The CDR3 DNA reads TGTGCCACCGACAGGAGCTATGGCTACACCTTC.

The rearrangement links TRBV15 to TRBJ2-5; 10 bases are a match to TRBD2. The CDR3 covers 16 residues. Germline CDR1 LNHNV, CDR2 YYDKDF (reference sequence). Germline trimming cut 3 bases from V and 4 bases from J; bases unmatched to any gene: 8. CDR3 bases: TGTGCCACCAGCAGGGGTAGCGGGGGGAGTCGAGAGACCCAGTACTTC. Translation: CATSRGSGGSRETQYF.

This rearrangement joins TRBV11-2 to TRBJ2-1, with TRBD2 matching over 15 bases. The V segment lost 5 bases and the J segment 7 bases; nucleotides outside the gene matches: 6. There are 16 residues in the CDR3. CDR1 SGHAT and CDR2 FQNNGV come from the germline V gene. DNA for the CDR3: TGTGCCAGCAGCCCCGGACTAGCGGGGGGGCGAAATGAGCAGTTCTTC. Protein sequence: CASSPGLAGGRNEQFF.

CDR3 coding DNA: TGTGCCAGCAGCATATCTGCGGCGGCGGGGGAGCAGTACTTC. Amino acid sequence: CASSISAAAGEQYF. The chain has TRBV7-9 and TRBJ2-7; a weak D match, TRBD2 (6 bases). Trimming removed 5 bases at V and 7 bases at J, with 18 bases between. This CDR3 region has 14 residues. Per germline, CDR1 SEHNR and CDR2 FQNEAQ (reference sequence).

The chain has TRBV20-1 and TRBJ2-5; a possible D gene is TRBD2 (6 bases). The V end was cut by 3 bases, the J end by 4 bases, with 6 bases between. The CDR3 runs 11 residues. Germline loops: CDR1 DFQATT, CDR2 SNEGSKA (reference sequence). CDR3 sequence: CSARGGETQYF. DNA of the CDR3: TGCAGTGCTAGGGGGGGAGAGACCCAGTACTTC.